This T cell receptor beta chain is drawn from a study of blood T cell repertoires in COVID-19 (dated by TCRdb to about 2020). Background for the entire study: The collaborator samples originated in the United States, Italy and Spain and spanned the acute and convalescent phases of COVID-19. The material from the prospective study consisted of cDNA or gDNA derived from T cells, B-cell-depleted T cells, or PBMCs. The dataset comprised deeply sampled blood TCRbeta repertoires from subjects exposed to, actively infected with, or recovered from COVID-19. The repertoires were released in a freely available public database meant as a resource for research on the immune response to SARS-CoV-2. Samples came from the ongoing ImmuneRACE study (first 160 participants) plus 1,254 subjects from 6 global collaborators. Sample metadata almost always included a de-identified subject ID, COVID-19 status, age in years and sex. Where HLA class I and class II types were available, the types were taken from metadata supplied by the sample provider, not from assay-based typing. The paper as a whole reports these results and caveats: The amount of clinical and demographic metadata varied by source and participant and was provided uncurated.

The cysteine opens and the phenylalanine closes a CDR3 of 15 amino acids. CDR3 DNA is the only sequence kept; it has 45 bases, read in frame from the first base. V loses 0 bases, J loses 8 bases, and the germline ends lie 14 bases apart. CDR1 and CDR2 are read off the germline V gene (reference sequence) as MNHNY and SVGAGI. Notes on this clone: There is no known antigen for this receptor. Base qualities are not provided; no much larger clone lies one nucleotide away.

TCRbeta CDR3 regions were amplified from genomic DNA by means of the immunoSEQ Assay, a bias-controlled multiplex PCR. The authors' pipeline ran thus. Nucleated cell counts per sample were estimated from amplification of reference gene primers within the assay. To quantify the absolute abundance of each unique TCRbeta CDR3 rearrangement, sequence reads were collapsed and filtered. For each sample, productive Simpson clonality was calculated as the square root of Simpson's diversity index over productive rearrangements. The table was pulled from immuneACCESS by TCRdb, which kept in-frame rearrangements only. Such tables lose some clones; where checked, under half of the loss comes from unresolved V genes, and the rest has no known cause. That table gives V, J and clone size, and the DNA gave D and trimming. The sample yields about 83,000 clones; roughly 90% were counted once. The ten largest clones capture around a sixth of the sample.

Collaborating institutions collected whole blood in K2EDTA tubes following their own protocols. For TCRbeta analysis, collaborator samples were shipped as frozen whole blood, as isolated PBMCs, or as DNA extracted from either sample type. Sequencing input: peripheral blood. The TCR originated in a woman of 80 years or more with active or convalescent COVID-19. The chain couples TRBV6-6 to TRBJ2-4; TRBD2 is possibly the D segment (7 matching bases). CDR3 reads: CASSYSFGGGDIQYF. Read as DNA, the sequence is TGTGCCAGCAGTTACTCGTTTGGGGGGGGCGACATTCAGTACTTC.